A single sample gave rise to the 13 T cell receptor beta chains below, sequenced in a study of blood T cell repertoires in COVID-19 (dated by TCRdb to 2019 to 2021). Receptor amplification or capture employed the immunoSEQ multiplex PCR assay. TCRdb re-hosts the immuneACCESS table, in-frame sequences only. Its copies lack some clones; in the studies checked, an unresolved V gene accounts for under half of them, and the cause for the rest is not known. This sample holds around 170,000 clones; about 86% were observed only once. Roughly an eighth of the sample belongs to the ten largest clones. Source material: peripheral blood. The receptors shown here come from a man aged 25 to 45 with active or convalescent COVID-19.

The chain combines TRBV4-1 with TRBJ1-4; no definite D call. The CDR3 extends over 14 amino acids. Germline V gene data show CDR1 as MGHRA and CDR2 as YSYEKL. With 4 bases removed from V and 2 bases from J, the gap between germline ends came to 8 bases. The CDR3 is CASSPGYTNEKLFF. For the CDR3, the DNA is TGCGCCAGCAGCCCCGGGTATACTAATGAAAAACTGTTTTTT.

The sample holds a few counts of this clone. V is TRBV9 and J is TRBJ2-7; 10 positions agree with TRBD1. Germline loops: CDR1 SGDLS, CDR2 YYNGEE. Trimming at V came to 0 bases and at J to 3 bases, leaving 9 bases not matched to a gene. The CDR3 is 17 amino acids. CDR3 protein: CASSVATRDRGDYEQYF. The CDR3 DNA sequence: TGTGCCAGCAGCGTAGCTACAAGGGACAGGGGCGACTACGAGCAGTACTTC.

The CDR3 loop reads CASSDRGSETQYF. CDR3 nucleotides: TGTGCCAGCAGTGACAGGGGATCAGAGACCCAGTACTTC. The chain has TRBV25-1 and TRBJ2-5; maybe TRBD1 (6 bases). The CDR3 extends over 13 amino acids. V dropped 3 bases and J dropped 4 bases, with 9 bases sitting between them. Germline-derived CDR1 and CDR2 are MGHDK and SYGVNS.

V gene TRBV9 combines with J gene TRBJ1-4; 9 bases align to TRBD1. The germline V gene encodes CDR1 SGDLS and CDR2 YYNGEE. The junction had 7 bases not matched to a gene; V was cut back by 3 bases and J by 4 bases. This CDR3 is built from 16 residues. The CDR3 loop is CASSARGTGHNEKLFF. For the CDR3, the DNA is TGTGCCAGCAGCGCACGGGGGACAGGGCATAATGAAAAACTGTTTTTT.

This chain uses TRBV11-3 with TRBJ2-3; TRBD2 agrees at 11 bases. Trimming at V came to 6 bases and at J to 14 bases, leaving 13 bases not matched to a gene. The germline gives CDR1 SGHNT, CDR2 YENEEA. CDR3 length: 14 residues. CDR3 amino acids: CASSPDSGGAQRYF. Written as DNA, the CDR3 is TGTGCCAGCAGTCCCGATAGCGGGGGGGCCCAGCGGTATTTT.

The rearrangement links TRBV10-3 to TRBJ1-2; 9 nucleotides align to TRBD1. Germline lookup yields CDR1 ENHRY and CDR2 SYGVKD. CDR3 length: 15 residues. V dropped 3 bases and J dropped 6; count of bases not matched to a gene: 8. CDR3: CAISDPGQGGNGYTF. CDR3 in DNA: TGTGCCATCAGTGACCCGGGACAGGGAGGGAATGGCTACACCTTC.

CDR3 residues: CATSDAQVTSTDTQYF. As DNA, the CDR3 is TGTGCCACCAGTGATGCACAGGTGACTAGCACAGATACGCAGTATTTT. The chain combines TRBV24-1 with TRBJ2-3, with a possible D match to TRBD1 (5 bases). CDR3 size: 16 residues. V was cut by 3 bases and J by 0 bases, with 12 bases left in between. Germline V lookup: CDR1 KGHDR, CDR2 SFDVKD.

This rearrangement joins TRBV6-5 to TRBJ1-1; 7 nucleotides line up with TRBD1. Trimming at V came to 5 bases and at J to 1 base, leaving 7 bases not matched to a gene. CDR1 and CDR2 (germline): MNHEY, SVGAGI. This CDR3 is built from 15 residues. The CDR3: CASSLWDSGNTEAFF. The CDR3 nucleotides are TGTGCCAGCAGTCTATGGGACAGCGGGAACACTGAAGCTTTCTTT.

The rearrangement uses TRBV9 and TRBJ2-1; 10 bases agree with TRBD2. The germline V gene has CDR1 SGDLS and CDR2 YYNGEE. The CDR3 is made up of 16 amino acids. The V segment lost 3 bases and the J segment 9 bases; nucleotides outside the gene matches: 12. CDR3 coding DNA: TGTGCCAGCAGCGCTAGAGAGAAAGCGGGGGGGAGTGAGCAGTTCTTC. Amino acid sequence: CASSAREKAGGSEQFF.

The chain has TRBV18 and TRBJ1-1, with TRBD1 matching 7 bases. The J segment lost 4 bases and the V segment lost 0 bases, leaving 2 bases of the junction unmatched. The CDR3 is 14 residues long. The germline V gene encodes CDR1 KGHSH and CDR2 LQKENI. The CDR3 bases are TGTGCCAGCTCACCACCGGGACAGCCCACTGAAGCTTTCTTT. This codes for CASSPPGQPTEAFF.

The V gene is TRBV5-1, the J gene TRBJ2-3; 7 bases align to TRBD2. This CDR3 spans 16 amino acids. The V gene's germline CDR1 is SGHRS and CDR2 YFSETQ. The J segment lost 4 bases and the V segment lost 0 bases, leaving 8 bases of the junction unmatched. CDR3 in amino acids: CASSLVGGGPSDTQYF. CDR3 nucleotides: TGCGCCAGCAGCTTGGTGGGGGGAGGGCCTTCAGATACGCAGTATTTT.

This clone has more than one count but fewer than ten. This chain connects TRBV6-4 to TRBJ2-3; 9 bases agree with TRBD2. CDR1 is MRHNA, CDR2 SNTAGT, per germline. J gave up 2 bases and V 4 bases, and 1 base lay outside the gene matches. This CDR3 is 14 amino acids long. The CDR3 nucleotides read TGTGCCAGCAGTGGGACTAGCGACACAGATACGCAGTATTTT. Amino acid sequence: CASSGTSDTDTQYF.

The chain couples TRBV4-1 to TRBJ2-2; 7 positions match TRBD2. Germline CDR1 MGHRA, CDR2 YSYEKL. The CDR3 spans 15 residues. V gave up 5 bases and J gave up 1 base; unmatched junction bases: 4. The CDR3 sequence: CASSFGLVNTGELFF. DNA for the CDR3: TGCGCCAGCAGCTTCGGACTAGTGAACACCGGGGAGCTGTTTTTT.